A single sample is the source of the 2 T cell receptor beta chains below, sequenced in a study of T cells in Graves' hyperthyroidism and ophthalmopathy. Amplified TCR beta CDR3 regions derived from RNA transcripts. First-round RT-PCR with HTBI primers amplified the TCR CDR3 region. Using its own MiXCR run on the multiplex PCR reads, TCRdb lists one record per CDR3 protein. The table lists a few hundred thousand distinct CDR3 sequences, 18% of them singletons. Sample: blood. All receptors derive from a woman in her 50s with Graves' hyperthyroidism.

This clonotype was found a few times. This chain joins TRBV6-2 or TRBV6-3 and TRBJ1-2; D not certain. V lost 7 bases to trimming and J lost 6 bases, with 15 bases between them. This CDR3 is built from 13 residues. Germline loops: CDR1 MNHEY, CDR2 SVGEGT. This CDR3 reads CASMPWAANGYTF. CDR3 sequence (DNA): TGTGCCAGCATGCCGTGGGCAGCTAATGGCTACACCTTC.

This clonotype occurred a few times. The rearrangement uses TRBV3-1 and TRBJ2-3; TRBD2 is a possible D gene (6 bases). Germline CDR1 LGHDT, CDR2 YNNKEL (reference sequence). Trimming stripped 4 bases from V and 6 bases from J, with 14 bases between. CDR3 size: 14 residues. CDR3 in DNA: TGTGCCAGCAGCCTGACTAGAGAATCGGATACGCAGTATTTT. It codes for CASSLTRESDTQYF.